The 32 T cell receptor beta chains below come from one sample, sequenced in a study of T cells in Graves' hyperthyroidism and ophthalmopathy. TCR beta CDR3 sequences were amplified from RNA transcripts. First-round RT-PCR targeting the TCR CDR3 was performed with the HTBI primer set. TCRdb ran MiXCR on the multiplex PCR reads and lists one entry per CDR3 protein. Of around 420,000 distinct CDR3 sequences detected, roughly 14% appear once; the ten largest clones hold 7.7%. The sample taken for sequencing was blood. Every receptor here comes from a woman between 18 and 30 years old with Graves' hyperthyroidism.

This clonotype was seen a handful of times. The CDR3 here is CASSLGRQPNEQYF. CDR3 nucleotide sequence: TGTGCCAGCTCGTTGGGACGGCAGCCGAACGAGCAGTACTTC. This chain connects TRBV18 to TRBJ2-7; either TRBD1 or TRBD2 may supply D (5 bases each). Per the germline V gene, CDR1 is KGHSH and CDR2 is LQKENI. Trimming shortened V by 6 bases and J by 5 bases, and 17 bases separated the two germline ends. The CDR3 has 14 amino acids.

This clonotype has ten or more counts. CDR3 DNA sequence: TGCGCCAGCAGCCCTCCTAGCGGTTCCACAGATACGCAGTATTTT. Residues: CASSPPSGSTDTQYF. The chain recombines TRBV5-1 with TRBJ2-3; 7 bases agree with TRBD2. CDR1 and CDR2 (germline): SGHRS, YFSETQ. The CDR3 sequence is 15 residues long. V shed 4 bases and J 2 bases; nucleotides not matched to a gene: 7.

This clonotype was recorded at least ten times. The chain carries TRBV7-8 and TRBJ2-2, with a possible D match to TRBD2 (5 bases). This CDR3 comprises 16 residues. The germline gives CDR1 SGHVS, CDR2 FQNEAQ. V was pared by 0 bases and J by 6 bases, with 14 bases between. In nucleotides, the CDR3 is TGTGCCAGCAGCTTAGCGCTGACTAACAACCCCGGGGAGCTGTTTTTT. Protein: CASSLALTNNPGELFF.

This clonotype was found many times. The rearrangement uses TRBV24-1 and TRBJ2-5; tentative D call: TRBD2 (6 bases). V shed 1 base and J shed 2 bases, with 13 bases lying between them. CDR3 size: 16 residues. CDR1 KGHDR and CDR2 SFDVKD come from the germline V gene. CDR3 in DNA: TGTGCCACCAGTGATTTTGCCTCCCGGGGGCAAGAGACCCAGTACTTC. Translating it yields CATSDFASRGQETQYF.

This clonotype was seen only a few times. V is TRBV28 and J is TRBJ2-3; the D is unclear. The V end lost 4 bases, the J end lost 5 bases, and 19 bases lay between the germline ends. This CDR3 spans 16 amino acids. Germline V gene data show CDR1 as MDHEN and CDR2 as SYDVKM. This chain's CDR3 is CASSSISVPTEDTQYF. CDR3 coding DNA: TGTGCCAGCAGTTCCATCTCGGTGCCCACCGAAGATACGCAGTATTTT.

The sample holds many counts of this clonotype. The gene calls are TRBV15 and TRBJ2-3; 9 bases align to TRBD2. V shed 3 bases and J 4 bases; nucleotides not matched to a gene: 14. Germline values: CDR1 LNHNV, CDR2 YYDKDF (reference sequence). The CDR3 is 18 amino acids. The CDR3 DNA reads as TGTGCCACCAGCAGTGGAGCGGGGGGTATCCCCGAGGCAGATACGCAGTATTTT. Its protein product is CATSSGAGGIPEADTQYF.

This clonotype was detected only a few times. The rearrangement links TRBV25-1 to TRBJ1-6, with D tentatively TRBD1 (5 bases). V lost 4 bases and J lost 10, with 14 bases in between. From germline, CDR1 is MGHDK and CDR2 SYGVNS. The CDR3 contains 14 residues. CDR3: CASSAFNGGSPLHF. The CDR3 DNA sequence: TGTGCCAGCAGTGCGTTTAACGGGGGGTCACCCCTCCACTTT.

This clonotype has at least ten counts. This chain joins TRBV10-3 and TRBJ2-1, with D possibly TRBD1 on 5 matching bases. There are 16 residues in the CDR3. V shed 7 bases and J shed 0 bases, with 16 bases lying between them. Germline values: CDR1 ENHRY, CDR2 SYGVKD. The CDR3 here is CAITPLDKASYNEQFF. In DNA, the CDR3 is TGTGCCATCACCCCACTGGACAAAGCCTCCTACAATGAGCAGTTCTTC.

The rearrangement uses TRBV28 and TRBJ1-2; possible D gene TRBD1, 6 bases. The V gene lost 3 bases and the J gene lost 3 bases, with 14 bases spanning the gap. CDR1 MDHEN and CDR2 SYDVKM come from the germline V gene. The CDR3 spans 15 residues. The CDR3 here is CASSLTGALHYGYTF. In DNA, the CDR3 is TGTGCCAGCAGTTTGACGGGGGCCCTTCACTATGGCTACACCTTC.

This clonotype was counted only a few times. The gene calls are TRBV19 and TRBJ2-7; tentative D call: TRBD2 (7 bases). This CDR3 spans 14 amino acids. The germline V gene has CDR1 LNHDA and CDR2 SQIVND (reference sequence). The V end was cut by 5 bases, the J end by 6 bases, with 17 bases between. CDR3 sequence: CASSARNREGEQYF. DNA for the CDR3: TGTGCCAGTAGTGCCCGGAACAGGGAGGGCGAGCAGTACTTC.

V usage is TRBV3-1 and J usage is TRBJ2-5, with a weak D call TRBD1 (5 bases). The CDR3 is made up of 16 amino acids. Germline assignment: CDR1 LGHDT and CDR2 YNNKEL (reference sequence). The ends were cut back, 0 bases at V and 2 bases at J, with 13 bases in the middle. Written as DNA, the CDR3 is TGTGCCAGCAGCCAAGATAGATGGGGCAGTCAAGAGACCCAGTACTTC. This codes for CASSQDRWGSQETQYF.

V gene TRBV6-2 or TRBV6-3 combines with J gene TRBJ2-5, with D uncertain. Germline V gene lookup returns CDR1 MNHEY and CDR2 SVGEGT. CDR3 size: 14 residues. The V end was cut by 0 bases, the J end by 2 bases, with 7 bases between. In DNA, the CDR3 is TGTGCCAGCAGTTACTCGATCGGTCAAGAGACCCAGTACTTC. Amino acids: CASSYSIGQETQYF.

J is TRBJ2-3 and V is TRBV6-1, with D tentatively TRBD2 (7 bases). Trimming took off 7 bases at V and 4 bases at J, with 18 bases between the two ends. The CDR3 has 15 residues. CDR1 MNHNS and CDR2 SASEGT come from the germline V gene. CDR3 sequence reads: CASTLSGGGADTQYF. The CDR3 DNA is TGTGCCAGCACCCTTAGCGGAGGGGGGGCAGATACGCAGTATTTT.

This clonotype was counted ten times or more. This chain connects TRBV11-3 to TRBJ2-2; D is tentatively TRBD1 or TRBD2 (6 bases each). The CDR3 spans 17 residues. V lost 0 bases to trimming and J lost 4 bases, with 15 bases between them. Looked up from germline, CDR1 is SGHNT and CDR2 is YENEEA. CDR3 bases: TGTGCCAGCAGCTTAGATAACGGGGGCACGAGCACCGGGGAGCTGTTTTTT. Amino acid sequence: CASSLDNGGTSTGELFF.

The table lists this clonotype with many counts. The chain has TRBV3-1 and TRBJ1-1, with D perhaps matching TRBD1 (5 bases). Looked up from germline, CDR1 is LGHDT and CDR2 is YNNKEL (reference sequence). The CDR3 has 14 amino acids. V dropped 2 bases and J dropped 3 bases, with 10 bases sitting between them. The chain's CDR3 is CASSQHGDHTEAFF. The CDR3 DNA follows: TGTGCCAGCAGCCAACACGGGGACCACACTGAAGCTTTCTTT.

The chain carries TRBV28 and TRBJ2-7; no reliable D call. The CDR3 has 12 amino acids. Germline CDR1 and CDR2: MDHEN and SYDVKM. The ends were cut back, 11 bases at V and 5 bases at J, with 16 bases in the middle. This chain's CDR3 is CASRPSGDEQYF. CDR3 sequence (DNA): TGTGCCTCCCGGCCTTCCGGCGACGAGCAGTACTTC. The variable domain in full, with the rest retrieved from reference TRBV28 and TRBJ2-7, is DVKVTQSSRYLVKRTGEKVFLECVQDMDHENMFWYRQDPGLGLRLIYFSYDVKMKEKGDIPEGYSVSREKKERFSLILESASTNQTSMYLCASRPSGDEQYFGPGTRLTVT.

V gene TRBV11-3 combines with J gene TRBJ2-2, with no clear D. Trimming removed 6 bases from V and 7 bases from J, with 15 bases in between. This CDR3 spans 14 amino acids. Germline-derived CDR1 and CDR2 are SGHNT and YENEEA. In DNA form, the CDR3 reads TGTGCCAGCAGTCTAGGGAACATGCACGGGGAGCTGTTTTTT. The encoded protein is CASSLGNMHGELFF.

This clonotype was seen repeatedly, ten times or more. The chain has TRBV20-1 and TRBJ1-2; D gene uncertain. Trimming took off 2 bases at V and 4 bases at J, with 11 bases between the two ends. CDR1 DFQATT and CDR2 SNEGSKA come from the germline V gene (reference sequence). The CDR3 runs 13 residues. The CDR3 nucleotides read TGCAGTGCTAGAATCGGCACCTCCTATGGCTACACCTTC. This gives the protein CSARIGTSYGYTF.

The chain employs TRBV15 and TRBJ2-7; 9 positions agree with TRBD1. Germline values: CDR1 LNHNV, CDR2 YYDKDF (reference sequence). V lost 7 bases and J lost 6; bases outside the gene matches: 13. This CDR3 comprises 15 residues. CDR3 in amino acids: CATKPGQGSGSEQYF. CDR3 coding DNA: TGTGCCACCAAACCGGGACAGGGTTCTGGCAGCGAGCAGTACTTC.

This clonotype was observed a few times. This chain joins TRBV27 and TRBJ2-7, with 12 bases fitting TRBD1. The CDR3 length is 16 residues. V was pared by 5 bases and J by 2 bases, with 7 bases of the junction left unmatched. CDR1 is MNHEY, CDR2 SMNVEV, per germline (reference sequence). In DNA form, the CDR3 reads TGTGCCAGCAGTACCTCGGGACAGGGGGCCCCCTACGAGCAGTACTTC. This codes for CASSTSGQGAPYEQYF.

This clonotype was counted between two and nine times. The chain links TRBV6-1 to TRBJ2-6; 8 bases map to TRBD1. Trimming took 2 bases from V and 2 from J; bases not matched to a gene: 2. The CDR3 length is 16 residues. The germline V gene has CDR1 MNHNS and CDR2 SASEGT. The CDR3 is CASSEQQGAGANVLTF. CDR3 nucleotide sequence: TGTGCCAGCAGTGAACAACAGGGGGCTGGGGCCAACGTCCTGACTTTC.

This clonotype was seen ten or more times. This CDR3 is CAWSVGSFDSNQPQHF. For the CDR3, the DNA is TGTGCCTGGAGTGTCGGTTCCTTCGATAGCAATCAGCCCCAGCATTTT. The chain links TRBV30 to TRBJ1-5; D is unresolved. From germline, CDR1 is GTSNPN and CDR2 SVGIG (reference sequence). The ends were cut back, 0 bases at V and 0 bases at J, with 12 bases in the middle. The CDR3 is 16 residues long.

This clonotype was recorded at least ten times. V usage is TRBV4-1 and J usage is TRBJ2-1; D gene uncertain. V lost 1 base to trimming and J lost 4 bases, with 8 bases between them. Germline V gene data show CDR1 as MGHRA and CDR2 as YSYEKL. There are 14 residues in the CDR3. The CDR3 DNA follows: TGCGCCAGCAGCCAAGTACGCGCATACAATGAGCAGTTCTTC. Amino acid sequence: CASSQVRAYNEQFF.

This clonotype was recorded a few times. V is TRBV4-2 and J is TRBJ1-2; D gene unclear. V was clipped by 0 bases and J by 3 bases, with 17 bases between them. The CDR3 consists of 17 residues. Germline CDR1 is LGHNA and CDR2 is YNFKEQ. CDR3 bases: TGTGCCAGCAGCCAAGATACCGTTTCAGGAGAATACTATGGCTACACCTTC. Its protein product is CASSQDTVSGEYYGYTF.

This clonotype was detected ten times or more. The chain carries TRBV6-1 and TRBJ1-2, with D perhaps TRBD1 (6 bases). The germline CDR1 and CDR2 sequences are MNHNS and SASEGT. Between the trimmed V and J ends, which lost 10 bases and 8 bases, there was a span of 17 bases. The CDR3 has 12 residues. The CDR3 DNA reads as TGTGCCACCACCCGAGGGGGACGGGGCTACACCTTC. Protein product: CATTRGGRGYTF.

J is TRBJ2-7 and V is TRBV4-2; D remains unclear. Germline V gene lookup returns CDR1 LGHNA and CDR2 YNFKEQ. Trimming cost V 0 bases and J 0 bases, with 12 bases left between them. The CDR3 spans 16 residues. The CDR3 region is CASSQDVPEGSYEQYF. CDR3 sequence (DNA): TGTGCCAGCAGCCAAGATGTCCCTGAAGGCTCCTACGAGCAGTACTTC.

This clonotype was recorded at least ten times. The rearrangement links TRBV24-1 to TRBJ2-1; 8 bases map to TRBD2. The V gene's germline CDR1 is KGHDR and CDR2 SFDVKD. There are 16 residues in the CDR3. The J segment lost 4 bases and the V segment lost 3 bases, leaving 7 bases of the junction unmatched. The CDR3 DNA is TGTGCCACCAGTGATCCGGGCGGGAGGTCTTACAATGAGCAGTTCTTC. Its translation: CATSDPGGRSYNEQFF.

The chain links TRBV11-3 to TRBJ2-5; the match to TRBD2 covers 15 bases. CDR3 length: 16 amino acids. Germline V gives CDR1 SGHNT, CDR2 YENEEA. Losses at the gene ends were 4 bases for V and 5 bases for J; bases not matched to a gene: 5. In DNA form, the CDR3 reads TGTGCCAGCAGCTATGGACTAGCGGGAGGGCTCGAGACCCAGTACTTC. As protein: CASSYGLAGGLETQYF.

This clonotype showed up just once. The rearrangement joins TRBV18 to TRBJ2-2, with D perhaps given as TRBD1 or TRBD2 (6 bases each). Trimming cost V 3 bases and J 1 base, with 12 bases left between them. Germline lookup yields CDR1 KGHSH and CDR2 LQKENI. This CDR3 spans 16 amino acids. In nucleotides, the CDR3 is TGTGCCAGCTCACCCCCCGGGGGCGTGAACACCGGGGAGCTGTTTTTT. Translating gives CASSPPGGVNTGELFF. Filled out from reference TRBV18 and TRBJ2-2, the complete variable domain reads NAGVMQNPRHLVRRRGQEARLRCSPMKGHSHVYWYRQLPEEGLKFMVYLQKENIIDESGMPKERFSAEFPKEGPSILRIQQVVRGDSAAYFCASSPPGGVNTGELFFGEGSRLTVL.

The V gene is TRBV10-3, the J gene TRBJ2-7; D call uncertain. CDR3 length: 15 residues. Germline CDR1 ENHRY, CDR2 SYGVKD. The V and J ends lost 3 bases and 6 bases respectively, with 18 bases between them. The CDR3 coding sequence is TGTGCCATCAGTGAACCGGTTACCCCTTGGATCGAGCAGTACTTC. Encoded protein: CAISEPVTPWIEQYF.

At least ten counts were recorded for this clonotype. The chain is built from TRBV28 and TRBJ2-3; a possible D gene is TRBD1 (6 bases). The V gene's germline CDR1 is MDHEN and CDR2 SYDVKM. This CDR3 has 13 amino acids. The V gene lost 10 bases and the J gene lost 0 bases, with 11 bases spanning the gap. The CDR3 bases are TGTGCCACCGCCGGGACAAGCACAGATACGCAGTATTTT. It yields the protein CATAGTSTDTQYF.

This clonotype was found many times. This chain joins TRBV6-1 and TRBJ2-3, with 7 bases lining up with TRBD1. CDR1 and CDR2 (germline): MNHNS, SASEGT. V lost 6 bases and J lost 1; bases outside the gene matches: 16. The CDR3 runs to 18 residues. CDR3 in amino acids: CASSLTGTVGSGTDTQYF. The CDR3 DNA is TGTGCCAGCAGCCTGACCGGGACAGTAGGTTCTGGCACAGATACGCAGTATTTT.